The 21 T cell receptor beta chains in this list originate from one sample, sequenced in a study of T cell responses to AZD1222 COVID-19 vaccine. Only in-frame clones appear in the TCRdb table, and some are missing; sequencing was by immunoSEQ multiplex PCR. Among about 120,000 clones, 70% to 90% were seen once, and the ten largest hold 6.5% to 9%. Sequences were derived from peripheral blood, sampled on day 0 of AZD1222 vaccination. Source of these receptors: an adult in good health.

This rearrangement joins TRBV30 to TRBJ1-1; possible D gene TRBD1, 5 bases. V was cut by 1 base and J by 6 bases, with 15 bases left in between. The CDR3 is made up of 14 amino acids. Germline V gene lookup returns CDR1 GTSNPN and CDR2 SVGIG (reference sequence). CDR3 nucleotides: TGTGCCTGGAGTGGGGACCGAGTTCGGGCTGAAGCTTTCTTT. Translation gives CAWSGDRVRAEAFF.

The chain has TRBV3-1 (or the pseudogene TRBV3-2) and TRBJ1-1, with TRBD1 as a possible D gene (5 bases). The germline V and J ends were trimmed by 5 bases and 9 bases, with 19 bases remaining between them. This CDR3 is 14 amino acids long. The V gene's germline CDR1 is LGHDT and CDR2 YNNKEL (reference sequence). DNA for the CDR3: TGTGCCAGCAGCGACCGGGGGACCGACAATAAAGCTTTCTTT. Residues: CASSDRGTDNKAFF.

This clone showed up just once. The chain joins TRBV5-6 to TRBJ1-6; D not certain. CDR3 length: 16 amino acids. Germline V gene lookup returns CDR1 SGHDT and CDR2 YYEEEE. V lost 1 base and J 0 bases, leaving 8 bases between the germline ends. The chain's CDR3 is CASSLYHSSYNSPLHF. CDR3 DNA sequence: TGTGCCAGCAGCTTGTACCACAGCTCCTATAATTCACCCCTCCACTTT. The full variable domain, completed using reference TRBV5-6 and TRBJ1-6, is DAGVTQSPTHLIKTRGQQVTLRCSPKSGHDTVSWYQQALGQGPQFIFQYYEEEERQRGNFPDRFSGHQFPNYSSELNVNALLLGDSALYLCASSLYHSSYNSPLHFGNGTRLTVT.

This chain connects TRBV2 to TRBJ1-4; perhaps TRBD1 as D (6 bases). Germline assignment: CDR1 SNHLY and CDR2 FYNNEI. Trimming removed 6 bases from V and 9 bases from J, with 20 bases in between. The CDR3 has 15 residues. In nucleotides, the CDR3 is TGTGCCAGCAGCCTCCAAGGGGGATGGGGTCAAAAACTGTTTTTT. This codes for CASSLQGGWGQKLFF.

The genes are TRBV6-4 and TRBJ2-7; TRBD1 matches at 8 bases. The CDR3 runs to 15 residues. Unmatched junction bases numbered 4, after V lost 3 bases and J lost 0 bases. CDR1 and CDR2 from the germline V gene are MRHNA and SNTAGT. The CDR3 loop reads CASSEGTGDSYEQYF. CDR3 DNA: TGTGCCAGCAGTGAGGGGACAGGCGACTCCTACGAGCAGTACTTC.

The J gene is TRBJ1-2, the V gene TRBV5-1; D not certain. Germline-derived CDR1 and CDR2 are SGHRS and YFSETQ. Trimming stripped 6 bases from V and 7 bases from J, with 19 bases between. The CDR3 consists of 14 residues. The CDR3 spells CASIGLGEERGYTF. DNA of the CDR3: TGCGCCAGCATTGGCCTAGGAGAGGAACGTGGCTACACCTTC.

The gene calls are TRBV9 and TRBJ2-2, with TRBD1 identical over 7 bases. The CDR3 spans 15 residues. V lost 4 bases and J lost 1; bases outside the gene matches: 4. Germline V lookup: CDR1 SGDLS, CDR2 YYNGEE. CDR3: CASSFRTGNTGELFF. The CDR3 DNA sequence: TGTGCCAGCAGCTTTCGGACAGGGAACACCGGGGAGCTGTTTTTT.

The genes are TRBV10-3 and TRBJ2-7; 7 positions agree with TRBD1. Germline assignment: CDR1 ENHRY and CDR2 SYGVKD. V lost 6 bases, J lost 3 bases, and 8 bases stayed unmatched. The CDR3 sequence is 14 residues long. The CDR3 DNA reads as TGTGCCATCAGGGAGACAGGGTCCAACTACGAGCAGTACTTC. Its translation is CAIRETGSNYEQYF.

The chain couples TRBV7-9 to TRBJ1-5; D is unclear. The CDR3 runs to 13 residues. The V gene lost 5 bases and the J gene lost 5 bases, with 10 bases spanning the gap. Germline V gives CDR1 SEHNR, CDR2 FQNEAQ (reference sequence). This chain's CDR3 is CASSRGRDQPQHF. The CDR3 DNA sequence: TGTGCCAGCAGCCGAGGGAGGGATCAGCCCCAGCATTTT.

The chain is built from TRBV18 and TRBJ2-1; 8 bases line up with TRBD2. Trimming cost V 5 bases and J 6 bases; bases outside gene matches: 6. This CDR3 is 14 amino acids long. Germline V CDR1 and CDR2: KGHSH, LQKENI. The CDR3 nucleotides read TGTGCCAGCTCAGCAACCGGGACTAGCAATGAGCAGTTCTTC. It codes for CASSATGTSNEQFF.

This rearrangement joins TRBV12-3 or TRBV12-4 to TRBJ1-5; 12 bases match TRBD1. This CDR3 comprises 13 residues. Losses at the gene ends were 6 bases for V and 6 bases for J; bases not matched to a gene: 0. CDR3 protein: CASRGQGAQPQHF. CDR3 coding DNA: TGTGCCAGCAGGGGACAGGGGGCTCAGCCCCAGCATTTT.

V gene TRBV4-2 combines with J gene TRBJ2-7; 7 bases are a match to TRBD1. With 3 bases clipped from V and 0 bases from J, the junction kept 5 bases outside the gene matches. This CDR3 spans 15 amino acids. Germline CDR1 and CDR2: LGHNA and YNFKEQ. CDR3 sequence (DNA): TGTGCCAGCAGCCATCAGACAGGGAGCTCCTACGAGCAGTACTTC. Residues: CASSHQTGSSYEQYF.

The chain has TRBV5-1 and TRBJ1-4; D may be TRBD1 (6 bases). Germline-derived CDR1 and CDR2 are SGHRS and YFSETQ. With 5 bases removed from V and 8 bases from J, the gap between germline ends came to 16 bases. The CDR3 spans 14 residues. CDR3 region: CASRIQGGSEKLFF. As DNA, the CDR3 is TGCGCCAGCAGGATACAGGGAGGGTCGGAAAAACTGTTTTTT.

The chain recombines TRBV6-5 with TRBJ2-7; D call uncertain. Germline assignment: CDR1 MNHEY and CDR2 SVGAGI. V was pared by 5 bases and J by 2 bases, with 13 bases between. There are 14 residues in the CDR3. CDR3 in amino acids: CASSTGPHPYEQYF. The CDR3 DNA reads TGTGCCAGCAGTACGGGCCCACATCCCTACGAGCAGTACTTC.

The chain has TRBV28 and TRBJ2-2; D is unresolved. The CDR3 covers 13 residues. V lost 6 bases and J lost 3, with 8 bases in between. Germline CDR1 is MDHEN and CDR2 is SYDVKM. The DNA for the CDR3 is TGTGCCAGCAGCTCCCCTTACACCGGGGAGCTGTTTTTT. This translates into CASSSPYTGELFF.

The chain couples TRBV6-5 to TRBJ2-3, with 13 nucleotides matching TRBD2. The trim removed 6 bases at V and 3 bases at J, leaving 3 bases unmatched. The CDR3 is 15 amino acids. Germline assignment: CDR1 MNHEY and CDR2 SVGAGI. CDR3 DNA: TGTGCCAGCAGAACGGGACTAGCGGGAACAGATACGCAGTATTTT. This encodes CASRTGLAGTDTQYF.

This sequence joins TRBV10-3 and TRBJ1-6; weak D call: TRBD1 (6 bases). The germline gives CDR1 ENHRY, CDR2 SYGVKD. Trimming cost V 4 bases and J 9 bases, with 13 bases left between them. This CDR3 has 14 residues. DNA for the CDR3: TGTGCCATCAGTGGGGGACAAGGAACTTCACCCCTCCACTTT. It codes for CAISGGQGTSPLHF.

J is TRBJ2-5 and V is TRBV7-8, with TRBD2 matching 8 bases. The ends lost 5 bases at V and 2 bases at J; junction bases unmatched: 10. The CDR3 is made up of 16 amino acids. Germline values: CDR1 SGHVS, CDR2 FQNEAQ. The CDR3 sequence is CASSPGGGLGQETQYF. CDR3 nucleotide sequence: TGTGCCAGCAGCCCCGGCGGGGGACTAGGGCAAGAGACCCAGTACTTC.

The chain employs TRBV5-1 and TRBJ2-1; no firm D call. This CDR3 has 13 amino acids. Germline V lookup: CDR1 SGHRS, CDR2 YFSETQ. The V end lost 1 base, the J end lost 5 bases, and 7 bases lay between the germline ends. CDR3 DNA: TGCGCCAGCAGCTTGAGTAGAGACAATGAGCAGTTCTTC. It codes for CASSLSRDNEQFF.

The CDR3: CASSLGGGSGNTIYF. Written as DNA, the CDR3 is TGCGCCAGCAGCTTGGGAGGGGGATCTGGAAACACCATATATTTT. The chain couples TRBV5-1 to TRBJ1-3; tentative D call: TRBD1 (6 bases). The CDR3 sequence is 15 residues long. The V end lost 0 bases, the J end lost 1 base, and 8 bases lay between the germline ends. From germline, CDR1 is SGHRS and CDR2 YFSETQ. Looking up the rest from reference TRBV5-1 and TRBJ1-3 gives the full variable domain: KAGVTQTPRYLIKTRGQQVTLSCSPISGHRSVSWYQQTPGQGLQFLFEYFSETQRNKGNFPGRFSGRQFSNSRSEMNVSTLELGDSALYLCASSLGGGSGNTIYFGEGSWLTVV.

This chain connects TRBV29-1 to TRBJ2-7; D assignment may be TRBD1 or TRBD2 (5 bases each). This CDR3 contains 14 residues. The germline CDR1 and CDR2 sequences are SQVTM and ANQGSEA. V was shortened by 0 bases and J by 7 bases, with 16 bases between the two germline ends. The CDR3 spells CSVEEAAGSREQYF. CDR3 sequence (DNA): TGCAGCGTTGAAGAAGCGGCAGGGTCCCGAGAGCAGTACTTC.